Listed here are 3 T cell receptor beta chains from one sample, sequenced in a study of OX40 agonist ivuxolimab in advanced cancers. Some clones are missing from TCRdb's copy, which holds only in-frame ones; the method was immunoSEQ multiplex PCR. Of more than 15,000 clones detected, 85% to 90% appear once; the ten largest clones hold 67%. The starting material was CD4+ or CD8+ T cells sorted from blood, obtained in a trial of the OX40 agonist ivuxolimab. The receptors come from an adult with an advanced solid tumor such as melanoma, head and neck, liver or kidney cancer.

As regards this clone: One end of the junction does not line up with germline, which may come from a read error. The chain carries TRBV6-4 and TRBJ2-2; D uncertain. The CDR3 extends over 14 amino acids. Germline V gives CDR1 MRHNA, CDR2 SNTAGT. CDR3 region: CASSDEAKTGELFF. CDR3 in DNA: TGTGCCAGCAGTGACGAGGCGAAAACCGGGGAGCTGTTTTTT.

The chain combines TRBV6-6 with TRBJ2-3; no definite D call. Trimming took off 7 bases at V and 2 bases at J, with 4 bases between the two ends. Germline loops: CDR1 MNHNY, CDR2 SVGAGI (reference sequence). The CDR3 consists of 11 residues. The CDR3 loop is CASNSTDTQYF. The DNA for the CDR3 is TGTGCCAGCAACTCCACAGATACGCAGTATTTT.

The chain recombines TRBV7-2 with TRBJ2-2; 14 positions agree with TRBD2. Germline V gives CDR1 SGHTA, CDR2 FQGNSA. Trimming removed 0 bases from V and 1 base from J; junction bases left unmatched: 7. The CDR3 sequence is 20 residues long. This chain's CDR3 is CASSLAQGLAGDRNTGELFF. The DNA for the CDR3 is TGTGCCAGCAGCTTAGCCCAGGGACTAGCGGGAGATCGGAACACCGGGGAGCTGTTTTTT.